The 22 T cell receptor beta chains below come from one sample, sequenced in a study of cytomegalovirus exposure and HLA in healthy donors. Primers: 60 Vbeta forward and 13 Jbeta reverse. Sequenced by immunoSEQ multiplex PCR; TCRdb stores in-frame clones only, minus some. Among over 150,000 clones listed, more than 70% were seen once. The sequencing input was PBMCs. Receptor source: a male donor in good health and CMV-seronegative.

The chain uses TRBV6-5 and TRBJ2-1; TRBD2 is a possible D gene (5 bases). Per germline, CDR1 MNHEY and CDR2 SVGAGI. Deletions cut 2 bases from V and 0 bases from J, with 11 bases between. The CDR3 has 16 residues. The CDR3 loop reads CASSYVSGSSYNEQFF. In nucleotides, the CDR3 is TGTGCCAGCAGTTACGTTTCGGGGAGCTCCTACAATGAGCAGTTCTTC.

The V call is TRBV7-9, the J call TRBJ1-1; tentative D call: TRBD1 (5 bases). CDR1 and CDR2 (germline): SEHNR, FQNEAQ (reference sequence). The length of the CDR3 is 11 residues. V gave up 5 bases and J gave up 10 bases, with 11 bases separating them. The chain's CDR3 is CASSPGGGAFF. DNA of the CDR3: TGTGCCAGCAGCCCCGGGGGAGGAGCTTTCTTT.

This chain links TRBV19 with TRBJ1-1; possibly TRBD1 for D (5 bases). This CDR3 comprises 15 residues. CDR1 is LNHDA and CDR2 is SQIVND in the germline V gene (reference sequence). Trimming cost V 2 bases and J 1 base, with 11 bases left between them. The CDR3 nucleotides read TGTGCCAGTAGTATACAGGGTTATGCGAACACTGAAGCTTTCTTT. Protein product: CASSIQGYANTEAFF.

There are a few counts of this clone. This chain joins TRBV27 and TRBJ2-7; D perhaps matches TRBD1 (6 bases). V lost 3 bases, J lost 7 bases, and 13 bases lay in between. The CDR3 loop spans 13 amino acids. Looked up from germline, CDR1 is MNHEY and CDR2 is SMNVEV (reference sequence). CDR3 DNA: TGTGCCAGCAGTTTTGCAGGGGCGAGGGAGCAGTACTTC. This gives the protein CASSFAGAREQYF.

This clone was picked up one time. CDR3: CASSILGERNEKLFF. The CDR3 DNA reads as TGTGCCAGTAGTATATTGGGTGAGAGGAATGAAAAACTGTTTTTT. The V call is TRBV19, the J call TRBJ1-4; D gene unclear. CDR3 length: 15 residues. Germline V CDR1 and CDR2: LNHDA, SQIVND (reference sequence). The V gene lost 2 bases and the J gene lost 5 bases, with 12 bases spanning the gap.

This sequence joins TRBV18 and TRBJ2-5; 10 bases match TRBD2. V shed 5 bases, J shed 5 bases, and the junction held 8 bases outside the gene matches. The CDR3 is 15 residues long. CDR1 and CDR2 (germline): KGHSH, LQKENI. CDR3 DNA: TGTGCCAGCTCAGAACAAGCGGGGGGGCGTGAGACCCAGTACTTC. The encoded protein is CASSEQAGGRETQYF.

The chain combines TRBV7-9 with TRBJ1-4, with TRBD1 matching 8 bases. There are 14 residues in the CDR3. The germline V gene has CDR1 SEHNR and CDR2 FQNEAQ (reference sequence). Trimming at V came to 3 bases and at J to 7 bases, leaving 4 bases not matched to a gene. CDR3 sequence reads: CASSLQGAGEKLFF. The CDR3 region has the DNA TGTGCCAGCAGCTTGCAGGGGGCGGGTGAAAAACTGTTTTTT. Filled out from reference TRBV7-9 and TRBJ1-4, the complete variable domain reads DTGVSQNPRHKITKRGQNVTFRCDPISEHNRLYWYRQTLGQGPEFLTYFQNEAQLEKSRLLSDRFSAERPKGSFSTLEIQRTEQGDSAMYLCASSLQGAGEKLFFGSGTQLSVL.

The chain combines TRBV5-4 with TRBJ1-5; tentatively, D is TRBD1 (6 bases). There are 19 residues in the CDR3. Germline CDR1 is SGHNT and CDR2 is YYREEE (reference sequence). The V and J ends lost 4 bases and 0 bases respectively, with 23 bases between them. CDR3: CASSENREGAGYSNQPQHF. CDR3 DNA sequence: TGTGCCAGCAGCGAGAACAGGGAAGGAGCGGGGTATAGCAATCAGCCCCAGCATTTT. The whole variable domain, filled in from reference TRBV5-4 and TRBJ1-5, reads ETGVTQSPTHLIKTRGQQVTLRCSSQSGHNTVSWYQQALGQGPQFIFQYYREEENGRGNFPPRFSGLQFPNYSSELNVNALELDDSALYLCASSENREGAGYSNQPQHFGDGTRLSIL.

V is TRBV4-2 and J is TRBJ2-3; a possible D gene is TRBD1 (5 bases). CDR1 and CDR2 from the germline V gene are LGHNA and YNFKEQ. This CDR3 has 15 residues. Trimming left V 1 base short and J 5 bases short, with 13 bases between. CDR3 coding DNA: TGTGCCAGCAGCCAAGGTGGGGCAGTGGGAGATACGCAGTATTTT. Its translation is CASSQGGAVGDTQYF.

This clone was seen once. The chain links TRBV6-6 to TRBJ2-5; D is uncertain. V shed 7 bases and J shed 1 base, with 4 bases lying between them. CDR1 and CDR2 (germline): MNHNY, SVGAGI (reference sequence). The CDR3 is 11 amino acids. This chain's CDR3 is CASTFQETQYF. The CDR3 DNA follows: TGTGCCAGCACGTTCCAAGAGACCCAGTACTTC.

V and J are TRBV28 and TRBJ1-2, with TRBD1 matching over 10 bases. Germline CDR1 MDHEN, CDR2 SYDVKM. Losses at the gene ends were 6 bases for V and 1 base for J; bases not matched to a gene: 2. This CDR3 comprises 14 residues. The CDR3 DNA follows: TGTGCCAGCAGAGGACAGGGGGGTAACTATGGCTACACCTTC. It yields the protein CASRGQGGNYGYTF.

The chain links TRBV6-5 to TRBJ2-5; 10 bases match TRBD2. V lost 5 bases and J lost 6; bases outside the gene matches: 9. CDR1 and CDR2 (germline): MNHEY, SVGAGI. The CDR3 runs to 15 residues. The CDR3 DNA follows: TGTGCCAGCAGTCGCGGACTAGCGGTTAGTCAGACCCAGTACTTC. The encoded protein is CASSRGLAVSQTQYF.

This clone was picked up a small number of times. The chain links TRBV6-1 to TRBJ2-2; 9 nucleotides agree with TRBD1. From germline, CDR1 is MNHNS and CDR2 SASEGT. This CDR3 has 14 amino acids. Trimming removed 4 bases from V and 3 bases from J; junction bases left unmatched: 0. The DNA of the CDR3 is TGTGCCAGCAGTGGACAGGGGGACACCGGGGAGCTGTTTTTT. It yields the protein CASSGQGDTGELFF.

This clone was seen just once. This CDR3 is CASRTGSRRDSPLHF. CDR3 DNA: TGTGCCAGCAGAACAGGATCCCGACGGGATTCACCCCTCCACTTT. V and J are TRBV28 and TRBJ1-6, with D tentatively TRBD1 (5 bases). The CDR3 has 15 residues. CDR1 is MDHEN and CDR2 is SYDVKM in the germline V gene. The germline V and J ends were trimmed by 6 bases and 8 bases, with 17 bases remaining between them.

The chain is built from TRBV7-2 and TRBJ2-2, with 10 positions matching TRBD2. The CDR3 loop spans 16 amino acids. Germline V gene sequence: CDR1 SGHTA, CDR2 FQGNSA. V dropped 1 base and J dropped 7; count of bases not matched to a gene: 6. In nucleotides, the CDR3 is TGTGCCAGCAGCTTAGGGCTAGCGGGAGCGGGCGGGGAGCTGTTTTTT. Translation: CASSLGLAGAGGELFF. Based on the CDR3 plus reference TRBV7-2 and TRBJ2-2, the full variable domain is GAGVSQSPSNKVTEKGKDVELRCDPISGHTALYWYRQSLGQGLEFLIYFQGNSAPDKSGLPSDRFSAERTGGSVSTLTIQRTQQEDSAVYLCASSLGLAGAGGELFFGEGSRLTVL.

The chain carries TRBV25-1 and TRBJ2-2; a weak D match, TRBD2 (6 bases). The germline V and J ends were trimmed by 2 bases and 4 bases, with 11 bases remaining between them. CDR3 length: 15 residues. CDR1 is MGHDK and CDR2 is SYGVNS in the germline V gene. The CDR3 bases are TGTGCCAGCAGTGAACCGGGGCGGGGCACCGGGGAGCTGTTTTTT. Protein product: CASSEPGRGTGELFF.

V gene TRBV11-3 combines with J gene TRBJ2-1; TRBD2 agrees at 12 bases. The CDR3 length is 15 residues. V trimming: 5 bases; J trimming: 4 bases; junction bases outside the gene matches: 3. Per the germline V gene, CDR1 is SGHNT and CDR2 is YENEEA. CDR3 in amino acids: CASSGLAGPYNEQFF. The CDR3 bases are TGTGCCAGCAGCGGACTAGCGGGGCCTTACAATGAGCAGTTCTTC.

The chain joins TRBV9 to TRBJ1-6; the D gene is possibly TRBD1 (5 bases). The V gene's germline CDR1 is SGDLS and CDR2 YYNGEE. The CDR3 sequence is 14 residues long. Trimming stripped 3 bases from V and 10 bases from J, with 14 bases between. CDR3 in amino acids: CASSGSAGRSPLHF. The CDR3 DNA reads TGTGCCAGCAGCGGTTCCGCAGGGAGGTCACCCCTCCACTTT.

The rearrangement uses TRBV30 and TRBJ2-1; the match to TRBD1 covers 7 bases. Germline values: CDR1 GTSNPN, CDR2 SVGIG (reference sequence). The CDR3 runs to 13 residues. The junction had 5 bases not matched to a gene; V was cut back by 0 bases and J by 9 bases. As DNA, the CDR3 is TGTGCCTGGAGTGTACAGGGGTTGGCTGAGCAGTTCTTC. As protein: CAWSVQGLAEQFF.

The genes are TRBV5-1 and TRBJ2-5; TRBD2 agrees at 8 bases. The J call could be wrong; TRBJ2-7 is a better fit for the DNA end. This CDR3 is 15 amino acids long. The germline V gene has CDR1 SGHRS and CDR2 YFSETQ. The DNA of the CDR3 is TGCGCCAGCAGCACTGCGGGGGGCCGGAACTACGAGCAGTACTTC. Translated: CASSTAGGRNYEQYF.

In nucleotides, the CDR3 is TGTGCCAGCAGGGAGGGACGGCAGACCTACGAGCAGTACTTC. Its translation: CASREGRQTYEQYF. V and J are TRBV2 and TRBJ2-7, with D possibly being TRBD2 (6 bases). V was pared by 6 bases and J by 2 bases, with 14 bases between. Germline loops: CDR1 SNHLY, CDR2 FYNNEI. The CDR3 extends over 14 amino acids.

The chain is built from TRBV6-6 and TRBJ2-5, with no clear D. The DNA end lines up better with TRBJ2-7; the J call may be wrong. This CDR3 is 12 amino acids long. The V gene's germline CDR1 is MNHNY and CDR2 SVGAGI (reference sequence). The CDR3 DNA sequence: TGTGCCAGCAGTTACGATAGCTACGAGCAGTACTTC. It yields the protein CASSYDSYEQYF.